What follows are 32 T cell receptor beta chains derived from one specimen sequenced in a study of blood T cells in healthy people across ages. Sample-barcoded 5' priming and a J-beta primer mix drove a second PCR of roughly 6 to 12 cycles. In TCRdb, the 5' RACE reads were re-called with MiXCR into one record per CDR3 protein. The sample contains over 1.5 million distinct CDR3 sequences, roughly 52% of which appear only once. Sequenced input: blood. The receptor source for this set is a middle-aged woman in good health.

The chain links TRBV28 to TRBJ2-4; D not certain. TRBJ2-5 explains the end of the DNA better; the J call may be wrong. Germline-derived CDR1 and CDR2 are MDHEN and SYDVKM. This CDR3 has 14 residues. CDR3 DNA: TGTGCCAGCAGCGTACATCCTCCTTCTTCGACCCAGTACTTC. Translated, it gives CASSVHPPSSTQYF.

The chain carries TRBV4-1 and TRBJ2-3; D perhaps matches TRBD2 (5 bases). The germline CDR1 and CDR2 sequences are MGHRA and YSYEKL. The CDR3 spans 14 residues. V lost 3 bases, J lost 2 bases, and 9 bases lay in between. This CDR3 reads CASSQEENTDTQYF. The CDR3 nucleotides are TGCGCCAGCAGCCAGGAGGAGAACACAGATACGCAGTATTTT.

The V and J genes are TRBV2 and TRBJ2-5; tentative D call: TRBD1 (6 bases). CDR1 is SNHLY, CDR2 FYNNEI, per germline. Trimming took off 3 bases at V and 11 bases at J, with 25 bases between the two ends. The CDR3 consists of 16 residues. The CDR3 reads CASSDAGQGSYNEQYF. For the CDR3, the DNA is TGTGCCAGCAGTGACGCCGGCCAGGGGTCTTACAATGAGCAGTACTTC. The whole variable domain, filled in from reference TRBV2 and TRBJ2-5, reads EPEVTQTPSHQVTQMGQEVILRCVPISNHLYFYWYRQILGQKVEFLVSFYNNEISEKSEIFDDQFSVERPDGSNFTLKIRSTKLEDSAMYFCASSDAGQGSYNEQYFGPGTRLLVL.

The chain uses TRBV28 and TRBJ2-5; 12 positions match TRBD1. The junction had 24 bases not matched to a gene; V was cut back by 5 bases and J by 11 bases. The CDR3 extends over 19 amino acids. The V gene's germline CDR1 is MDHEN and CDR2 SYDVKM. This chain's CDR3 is CASSDQISPWDRGRNEQYF. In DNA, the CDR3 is TGTGCCAGCAGTGATCAAATTTCACCTTGGGACAGGGGGCGGAATGAGCAGTACTTC.

DNA of the CDR3: TGTGCCAGCAGTTTATATAGTATACGCCTCGGTGAGCAGTTCTTC. Amino acid sequence: CASSLYSIRLGEQFF. This sequence joins TRBV28 and TRBJ2-1, with D unclear. Trimming stripped 1 base from V and 9 bases from J, with 16 bases between. The CDR3 spans 15 residues. Germline V lookup: CDR1 MDHEN, CDR2 SYDVKM.

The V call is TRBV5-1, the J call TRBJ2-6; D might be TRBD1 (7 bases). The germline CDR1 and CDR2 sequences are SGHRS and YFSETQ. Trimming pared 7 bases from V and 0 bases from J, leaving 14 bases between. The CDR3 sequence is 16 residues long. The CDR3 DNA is TGCGCCAGCTCAACCAGGGGGGTCTCTGGGGCCAACGTCCTGACTTTC. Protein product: CASSTRGVSGANVLTF. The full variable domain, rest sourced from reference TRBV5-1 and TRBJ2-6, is KAGVTQTPRYLIKTRGQQVTLSCSPISGHRSVSWYQQTPGQGLQFLFEYFSETQRNKGNFPGRFSGRQFSNSRSEMNVSTLELGDSALYLCASSTRGVSGANVLTFGAGSRLTVL.

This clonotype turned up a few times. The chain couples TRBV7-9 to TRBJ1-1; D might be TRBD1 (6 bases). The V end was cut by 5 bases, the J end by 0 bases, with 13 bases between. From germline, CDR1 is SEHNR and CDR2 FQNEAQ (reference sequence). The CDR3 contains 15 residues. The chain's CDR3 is CASSLGGALNTEAFF. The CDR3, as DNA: TGTGCCAGCAGCCTTGGGGGGGCGTTGAACACTGAAGCTTTCTTT.

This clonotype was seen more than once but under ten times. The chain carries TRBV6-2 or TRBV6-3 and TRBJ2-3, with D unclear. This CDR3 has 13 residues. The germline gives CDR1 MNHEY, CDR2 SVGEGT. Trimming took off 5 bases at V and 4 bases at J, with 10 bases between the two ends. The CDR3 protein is CASSNYRADTQYF. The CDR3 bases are TGTGCCAGCAGTAACTATAGAGCAGATACGCAGTATTTT.

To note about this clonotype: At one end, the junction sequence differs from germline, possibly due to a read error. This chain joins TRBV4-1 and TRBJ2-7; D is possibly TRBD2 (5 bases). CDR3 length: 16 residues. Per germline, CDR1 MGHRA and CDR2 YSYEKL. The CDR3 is CASSQAGGGVSCEQYF. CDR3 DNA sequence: TGCGCCAGCAGCCAAGCCGGAGGCGGCGTATCCTGCGAGCAGTACTTC.

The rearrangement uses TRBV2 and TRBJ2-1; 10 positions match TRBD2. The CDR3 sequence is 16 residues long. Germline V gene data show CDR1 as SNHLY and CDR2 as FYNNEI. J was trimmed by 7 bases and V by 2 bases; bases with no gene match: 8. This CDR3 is CASSEPPSGGFNEQFF. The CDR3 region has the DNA TGTGCCAGCAGTGAACCCCCTAGCGGGGGCTTTAATGAGCAGTTCTTC.

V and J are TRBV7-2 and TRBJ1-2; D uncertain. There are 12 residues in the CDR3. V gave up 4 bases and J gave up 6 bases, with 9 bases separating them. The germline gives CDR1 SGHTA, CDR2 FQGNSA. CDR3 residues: CTSSSHSNGYTF. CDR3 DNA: TGTACCAGCAGCTCACACTCCAATGGCTACACCTTC.

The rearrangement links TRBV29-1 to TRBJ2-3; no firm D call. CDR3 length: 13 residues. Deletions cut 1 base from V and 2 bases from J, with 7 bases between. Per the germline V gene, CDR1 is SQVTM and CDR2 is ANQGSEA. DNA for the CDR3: TGCAGCGTTGAAGGCGAGGCCACAGATACGCAGTATTTT. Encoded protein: CSVEGEATDTQYF.

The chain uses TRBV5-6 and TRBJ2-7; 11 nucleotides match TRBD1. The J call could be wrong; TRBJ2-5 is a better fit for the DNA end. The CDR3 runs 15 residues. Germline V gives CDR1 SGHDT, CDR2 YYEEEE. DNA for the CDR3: TGTGCCAGCAGCTTGGAGGGGACAGGGGGGTGGACCCAGTACTTC. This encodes CASSLEGTGGWTQYF.

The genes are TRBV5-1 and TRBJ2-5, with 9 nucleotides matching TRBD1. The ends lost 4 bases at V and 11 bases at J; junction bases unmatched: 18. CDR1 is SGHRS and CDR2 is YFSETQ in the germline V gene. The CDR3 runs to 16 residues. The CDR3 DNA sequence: TGCGCCAGCAGCGGGAGGACAGGGGTAAACACCCTCAAGCAGTACTTC. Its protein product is CASSGRTGVNTLKQYF.

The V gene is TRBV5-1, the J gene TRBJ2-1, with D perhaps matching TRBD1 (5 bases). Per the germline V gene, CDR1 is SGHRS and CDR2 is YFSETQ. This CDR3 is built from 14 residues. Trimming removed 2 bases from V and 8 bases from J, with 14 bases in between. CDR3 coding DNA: TGCGCCAGCAGCTTTGTGGGCGTAGGGGATGAGCAGTTCTTC. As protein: CASSFVGVGDEQFF. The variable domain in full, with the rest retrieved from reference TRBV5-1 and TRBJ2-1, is KAGVTQTPRYLIKTRGQQVTLSCSPISGHRSVSWYQQTPGQGLQFLFEYFSETQRNKGNFPGRFSGRQFSNSRSEMNVSTLELGDSALYLCASSFVGVGDEQFFGPGTRLTVL.

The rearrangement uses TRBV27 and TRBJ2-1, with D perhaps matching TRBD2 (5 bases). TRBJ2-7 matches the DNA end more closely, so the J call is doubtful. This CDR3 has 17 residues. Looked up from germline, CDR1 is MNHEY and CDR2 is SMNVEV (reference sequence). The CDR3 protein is CASSSTILASSYNEQYF. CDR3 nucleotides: TGTGCCAGCAGTTCCACAATTCTAGCAAGCTCCTACAATGAGCAGTACTTC.

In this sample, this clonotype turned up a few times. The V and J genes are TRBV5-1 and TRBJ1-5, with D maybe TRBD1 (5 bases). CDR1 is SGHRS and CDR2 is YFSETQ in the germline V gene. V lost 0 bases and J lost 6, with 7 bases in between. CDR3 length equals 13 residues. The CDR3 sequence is CASSLEGTQPQHF. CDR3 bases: TGCGCCAGCAGCTTGGAAGGGACTCAGCCCCAGCATTTT. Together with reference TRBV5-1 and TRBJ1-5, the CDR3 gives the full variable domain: KAGVTQTPRYLIKTRGQQVTLSCSPISGHRSVSWYQQTPGQGLQFLFEYFSETQRNKGNFPGRFSGRQFSNSRSEMNVSTLELGDSALYLCASSLEGTQPQHFGDGTRLSIL.

This CDR3 reads CASSQDARDSRRPGYTF. CDR3 nucleotide sequence: TGCGCCAGCAGCCAAGATGCCCGGGACAGCCGTCGGCCTGGCTACACCTTC. The chain is built from TRBV4-3 and TRBJ1-2, with 7 bases lining up with TRBD1. The J segment lost 7 bases and the V segment lost 0 bases, leaving 14 bases of the junction unmatched. Germline V gives CDR1 LGHNA, CDR2 YSLEER. The CDR3 is made up of 17 amino acids.

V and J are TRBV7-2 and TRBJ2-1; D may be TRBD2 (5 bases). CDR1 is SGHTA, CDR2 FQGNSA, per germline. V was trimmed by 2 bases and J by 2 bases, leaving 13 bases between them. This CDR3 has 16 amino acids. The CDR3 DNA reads TGTGCCAGCAGCTTACTACGGGGAGACACCTACAATGAGCAGTTCTTC. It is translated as CASSLLRGDTYNEQFF.

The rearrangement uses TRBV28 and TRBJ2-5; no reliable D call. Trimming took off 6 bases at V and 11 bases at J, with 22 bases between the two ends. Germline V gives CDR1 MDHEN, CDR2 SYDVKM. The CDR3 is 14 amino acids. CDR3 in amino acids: CASRLDRVYYGQYF. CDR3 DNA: TGTGCCAGCAGGCTGGATAGGGTTTACTACGGGCAGTACTTC.

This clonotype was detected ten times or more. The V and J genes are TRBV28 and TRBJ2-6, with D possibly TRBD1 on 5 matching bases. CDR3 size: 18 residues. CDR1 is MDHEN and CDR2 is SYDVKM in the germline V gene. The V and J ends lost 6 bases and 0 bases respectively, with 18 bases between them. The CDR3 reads CASRRQTVVSSGANVLTF. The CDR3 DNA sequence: TGTGCCAGCAGGAGACAGACCGTAGTATCCTCTGGGGCCAACGTCCTGACTTTC.

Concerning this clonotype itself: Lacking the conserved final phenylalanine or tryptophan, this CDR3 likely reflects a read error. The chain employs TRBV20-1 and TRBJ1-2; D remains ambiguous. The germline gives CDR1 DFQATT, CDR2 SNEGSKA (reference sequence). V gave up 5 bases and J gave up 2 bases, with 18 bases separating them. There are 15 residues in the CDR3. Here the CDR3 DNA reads TGCAGTGCTTACACCTACTCCGAGGCAAACTATGGCTACACCTTA. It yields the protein CSAYTYSEANYGYTL.

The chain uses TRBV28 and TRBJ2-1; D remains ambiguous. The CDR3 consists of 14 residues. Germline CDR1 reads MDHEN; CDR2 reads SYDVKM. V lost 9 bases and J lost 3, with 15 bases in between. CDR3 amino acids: CASAPPLFYNEQFF. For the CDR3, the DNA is TGTGCCAGTGCCCCTCCCCTATTCTACAATGAGCAGTTCTTC.

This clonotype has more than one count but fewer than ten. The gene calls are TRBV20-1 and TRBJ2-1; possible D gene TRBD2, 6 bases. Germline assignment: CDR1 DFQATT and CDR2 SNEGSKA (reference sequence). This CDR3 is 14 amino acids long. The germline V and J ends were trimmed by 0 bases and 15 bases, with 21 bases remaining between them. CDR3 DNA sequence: TGCAGTGCTAGAGATGGTGATTCTAGCGCCAGACGGTTCTTC. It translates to CSARDGDSSARRFF.

The CDR3 loop reads CASSLGRTPPVDGEQFF. DNA for the CDR3: TGTGCCAGCAGCTTAGGCCGGACCCCTCCAGTCGACGGTGAGCAGTTCTTC. The rearrangement links TRBV13 to TRBJ2-1; no reliable D call. CDR3 length equals 17 residues. Germline assignment: CDR1 PRHDT and CDR2 FYEKMQ (reference sequence). V lost 0 bases, J lost 9 bases, and 21 bases lay in between.

This chain's CDR3 is CALGSGGADEQFF. The CDR3 DNA follows: TGCGCCCTAGGAAGCGGGGGTGCAGATGAGCAGTTCTTC. The chain carries TRBV10-1 and TRBJ2-1; 8 positions match TRBD2. Germline CDR1 reads WNHNN; CDR2 reads SYGVQD (reference sequence). This CDR3 spans 13 amino acids. V dropped 11 bases and J dropped 8; count of bases not matched to a gene: 11.

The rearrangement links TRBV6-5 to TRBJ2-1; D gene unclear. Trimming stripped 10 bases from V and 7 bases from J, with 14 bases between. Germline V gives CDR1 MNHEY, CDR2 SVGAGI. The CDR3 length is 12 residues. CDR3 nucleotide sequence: TGTGCCACCCAGGACGTCGGGAATGAGCAGTTCTTC. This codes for CATQDVGNEQFF.

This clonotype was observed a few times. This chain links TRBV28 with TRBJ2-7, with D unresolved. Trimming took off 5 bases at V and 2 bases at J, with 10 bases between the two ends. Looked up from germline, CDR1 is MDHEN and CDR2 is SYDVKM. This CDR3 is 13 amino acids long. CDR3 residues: CASSALKPYEQYF. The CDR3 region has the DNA TGTGCCAGCAGTGCCCTTAAACCCTACGAGCAGTACTTC.

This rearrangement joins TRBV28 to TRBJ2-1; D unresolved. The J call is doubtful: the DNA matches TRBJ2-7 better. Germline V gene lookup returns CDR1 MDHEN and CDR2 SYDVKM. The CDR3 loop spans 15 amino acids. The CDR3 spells CASSSLEKPYNEQYF. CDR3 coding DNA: TGTGCCAGCAGTTCTCTAGAAAAGCCCTACAATGAGCAGTACTTC.

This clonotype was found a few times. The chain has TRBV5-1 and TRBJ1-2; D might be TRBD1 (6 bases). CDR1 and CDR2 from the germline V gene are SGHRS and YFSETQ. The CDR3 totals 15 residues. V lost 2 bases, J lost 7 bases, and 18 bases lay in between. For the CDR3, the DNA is TGCGCCAGCAGCTTCGCTACGAGCAGGGGTGGTGGCTACACCTTC. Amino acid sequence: CASSFATSRGGGYTF.

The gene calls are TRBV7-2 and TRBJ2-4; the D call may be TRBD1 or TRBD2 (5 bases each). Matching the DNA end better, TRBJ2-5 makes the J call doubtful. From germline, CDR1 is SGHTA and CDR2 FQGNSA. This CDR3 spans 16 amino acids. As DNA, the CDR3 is TGTGCCAGCAGCATGCCTCAGTGGGGACGACAAGAGACCCAGTACTTC. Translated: CASSMPQWGRQETQYF.

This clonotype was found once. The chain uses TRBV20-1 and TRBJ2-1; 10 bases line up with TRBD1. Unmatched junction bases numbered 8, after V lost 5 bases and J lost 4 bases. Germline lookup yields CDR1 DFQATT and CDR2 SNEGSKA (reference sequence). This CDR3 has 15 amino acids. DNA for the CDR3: TGCAGTGCTGTGGACCCGGGACAGGGGTACAATGAGCAGTTCTTC. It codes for CSAVDPGQGYNEQFF.